The rows below give T cell receptor beta chains drawn from one sample of a study of response to subunit inactivated influenza vaccine. In TCRdb, the RT-PCR reads were re-called with MiXCR into one record per CDR3 protein. This sample carries over 450,000 distinct CDR3 sequences, over 10% of them seen once, and the ten largest clones take about an eighth. The material sequenced was PBMCs from blood, taken 45 days after vaccination. These receptor sequences come from a man between 45 and 60 years old who received an inactivated influenza vaccine. Each CDR3 is given with its conserved first and last residue. Fields, in order: J gene, V gene, D gene, clone size, CDR3 DNA, CDR3 protein. A D gene is named only where the DNA matches it firmly. Expanded clones get a size class; other rows say once, few or many, or leave the size out.

j_call: TRBJ2-5; v_call: TRBV5-1; d_call: NA; clone_size: NA; cdr3_nt: TGCGCCAGCAGCTTGGAGGTGAGAAGGGAGGAGACCCAGTACTTC; cdr3_aa: CASSLEVRREETQYF
j_call: TRBJ2-2; v_call: TRBV6-2/TRBV6-3; d_call: NA; clone_size: few; cdr3_nt: TGTGCCAGCAGCCTGGGGCAGGGGATGAACACCGGGGAGCTGTTTTTT; cdr3_aa: CASSLGQGMNTGELFF
j_call: TRBJ2-3; v_call: TRBV12-3/TRBV12-4; d_call: TRBD2; clone_size: many; cdr3_nt: TGTGCCTCTAGGGGTCTAGCGGGACCCACTAGCACAGATACGCAGTATTTT; cdr3_aa: CASRGLAGPTSTDTQYF
j_call: TRBJ2-3; v_call: TRBV7-9; d_call: NA; clone_size: few; cdr3_nt: TGTGCCAGCAGCCCCCGAGCTGGGAGCGGGCCCACAGATACGCAGTATTTT; cdr3_aa: CASSPRAGSGPTDTQYF
j_call: TRBJ2-1; v_call: TRBV28; d_call: TRBD2; clone_size: NA; cdr3_nt: TGTGCCAGCAGTTCGTTCCTACTAGCGGGAGGGCTTAGCTCCTACAATGAGCAGTTCTTC; cdr3_aa: CASSSFLLAGGLSSYNEQFF
j_call: TRBJ2-1; v_call: TRBV7-2; d_call: TRBD2; clone_size: many; cdr3_nt: TGTGCCAGCAGCTTAGCGCAGGGTAGCGGGATGGGTGAGCAGTTCTTC; cdr3_aa: CASSLAQGSGMGEQFF
j_call: TRBJ2-1; v_call: TRBV7-2; d_call: TRBD2; clone_size: few; cdr3_nt: TGTGCCAGCAGGGCATCTAGCGGGGGGTCCGGAGAGCAGTTCTTC; cdr3_aa: CASRASSGGSGEQFF
j_call: TRBJ1-2; v_call: TRBV7-2; d_call: TRBD1; clone_size: many; cdr3_nt: TGTGCCAGCAGCTTAGATCGACGGCAGGGGGTCGGCTACACCTTC; cdr3_aa: CASSLDRRQGVGYTF
j_call: TRBJ1-2; v_call: TRBV19; d_call: TRBD1; clone_size: NA; cdr3_nt: TGTGCCAGTAGTCCGGACAGGGGAAATGGCTACACCTTC; cdr3_aa: CASSPDRGNGYTF
j_call: TRBJ2-1; v_call: TRBV6-5; d_call: NA; clone_size: few; cdr3_nt: TGTGCCAGCAGTTACTCGCGGTCCCCGGGGAATGAGCAGTTCTTC; cdr3_aa: CASSYSRSPGNEQFF
j_call: TRBJ1-1; v_call: TRBV7-2; d_call: NA; clone_size: NA; cdr3_nt: TGTGCCAGCAGGAGTAGGGAGGGCGTTTCCGACACTGAAGCTTTCTTT; cdr3_aa: CASRSREGVSDTEAFF
j_call: TRBJ1-1; v_call: TRBV20-1; d_call: NA; clone_size: few; cdr3_nt: TGCAGTGCTCCCAACTCCGGGCCTGAAGCTTTCTTT; cdr3_aa: CSAPNSGPEAFF
j_call: TRBJ2-7; v_call: TRBV15; d_call: NA; clone_size: NA; cdr3_nt: TGTGCCACCAGCAGAGAGGGCACGGGCAGCGAGCAGTACTTC; cdr3_aa: CATSREGTGSEQYF
j_call: TRBJ1-2; v_call: TRBV2; d_call: NA; clone_size: NA; cdr3_nt: TGTGCCAGCAGAGCAGGGGCGGGCCTGAACTATGGCTACACCTTC; cdr3_aa: CASRAGAGLNYGYTF
j_call: TRBJ2-7; v_call: TRBV12-3/TRBV12-4; d_call: NA; clone_size: few; cdr3_nt: TGTGCCAGCAGTGTAGGACAGCTATACGAGCAGTACTTC; cdr3_aa: CASSVGQLYEQYF
j_call: TRBJ2-1; v_call: TRBV20-1; d_call: TRBD1; clone_size: NA; cdr3_nt: TGCAGTGCTAGGAGGGGACAGGGTGACAATGAGCAGTTCTTC; cdr3_aa: CSARRGQGDNEQFF
j_call: TRBJ2-3; v_call: TRBV6-1; d_call: TRBD2; clone_size: NA; cdr3_nt: TGTGCCAGCAGTATCGGGGGGGGGAGACGCACAGATACGCAGTATTTT; cdr3_aa: CASSIGGGRRTDTQYF
j_call: TRBJ1-1; v_call: TRBV5-1; d_call: TRBD1; clone_size: NA; cdr3_nt: TGCGCCAGCAGACCTCAGGGGGTAGGGGACACTGAAGCTTTCTTT; cdr3_aa: CASRPQGVGDTEAFF
j_call: TRBJ1-1; v_call: TRBV7-9; d_call: NA; clone_size: few; cdr3_nt: TGTGCCAGCAGCTCAGATATGAACACTGAAGCTTTCTTT; cdr3_aa: CASSSDMNTEAFF
j_call: TRBJ2-7; v_call: TRBV29-1; d_call: NA; clone_size: NA; cdr3_nt: TGCAGCGTGTCTAGGCCTGGGCCTTATGGTTACGAGCAGTACTTC; cdr3_aa: CSVSRPGPYGYEQYF
j_call: TRBJ2-3; v_call: TRBV29-1; d_call: NA; clone_size: NA; cdr3_nt: TGCAGCGTTACACAGGGAAAAGATACGCAGTATTTT; cdr3_aa: CSVTQGKDTQYF
j_call: TRBJ2-5; v_call: TRBV20-1; d_call: NA; clone_size: few; cdr3_nt: TGCAGTGCTAGTATCGGCCGCGAGGAGACCCAGTACTTC; cdr3_aa: CSASIGREETQYF
j_call: TRBJ2-5; v_call: TRBV7-6; d_call: NA; clone_size: NA; cdr3_nt: TGTGCCAGCAGCTTATTCACTAGCAGCGGAGAGACCCAGTACTTC; cdr3_aa: CASSLFTSSGETQYF
j_call: TRBJ2-2; v_call: TRBV12-3/TRBV12-4; d_call: TRBD1; clone_size: NA; cdr3_nt: TGTGCCGTAAATGACAGGGCGAACACCGGGGAGCTGTTTTTT; cdr3_aa: CAVNDRANTGELFF
j_call: TRBJ2-3; v_call: TRBV5-6; d_call: TRBD2; clone_size: NA; cdr3_nt: TGTGCCAGCTACCCGGGGGGGGGTCGGAGTACGCAGTATTTT; cdr3_aa: CASYPGGGRSTQYF
j_call: TRBJ2-5; v_call: TRBV11-2; d_call: TRBD2; clone_size: few; cdr3_nt: TGTGCCAGCAGCTACCATGGAAGGACTAGCGGGACCAAAGAGACCCAGTACTTC; cdr3_aa: CASSYHGRTSGTKETQYF
j_call: TRBJ2-5; v_call: TRBV20-1; d_call: TRBD2; clone_size: few; cdr3_nt: TGCAGTGCTAGAGATTTTATGGGCGGGAGGGGGGAGACCCAGTACTTC; cdr3_aa: CSARDFMGGRGETQYF
j_call: TRBJ2-4; v_call: TRBV12-3/TRBV12-4; d_call: TRBD1; clone_size: many; cdr3_nt: TGTGCCAGCAGTTTAGGGACAGGGGTGTACATTCAGTACTTC; cdr3_aa: CASSLGTGVYIQYF
j_call: TRBJ2-1; v_call: TRBV6-2/TRBV6-3; d_call: NA; clone_size: NA; cdr3_nt: TGTGCCAGCAGTTACGTGGCCCATGAGCAGTTCTTC; cdr3_aa: CASSYVAHEQFF
j_call: TRBJ2-7; v_call: TRBV5-5; d_call: NA; clone_size: few; cdr3_nt: TGTGCCAGCAGCTGGCCAGGGGCTCGCTCCGAGCAGTACTTC; cdr3_aa: CASSWPGARSEQYF
j_call: TRBJ1-2; v_call: TRBV20-1; d_call: NA; clone_size: NA; cdr3_nt: TGCAGTGCTAGAGACAGCTTTAACTATGGCTACACCTTC; cdr3_aa: CSARDSFNYGYTF
j_call: TRBJ1-2; v_call: TRBV5-4; d_call: NA; clone_size: once; cdr3_nt: TGTGCCAGCAGCTTGAAACATAGTGAAGGCTACACCTTC; cdr3_aa: CASSLKHSEGYTF
j_call: TRBJ2-2; v_call: TRBV24-1; d_call: TRBD1; clone_size: few; cdr3_nt: TGTGCCACCAGTGACCTAGGGACAGGGGATACCGGGGAGCTGTTTTTT; cdr3_aa: CATSDLGTGDTGELFF
j_call: TRBJ1-1; v_call: TRBV7-2; d_call: NA; clone_size: few; cdr3_nt: TGTGCCAGCAGTGAACAGGGTTCTAAGACTGAAGCTTTCTTT; cdr3_aa: CASSEQGSKTEAFF
j_call: TRBJ2-7; v_call: TRBV6-5; d_call: TRBD2; clone_size: NA; cdr3_nt: TGTGCCAGCAGTTCGTTAGCGGGAGAAAACGAGCAGTACTTC; cdr3_aa: CASSSLAGENEQYF
j_call: TRBJ2-7; v_call: TRBV10-2; d_call: TRBD2; clone_size: NA; cdr3_nt: TGCGCCAGCAGTGAAGGGCTAGCGGGAGTCGTCTACGAGCAGTACTTC; cdr3_aa: CASSEGLAGVVYEQYF
j_call: TRBJ2-7; v_call: TRBV28; d_call: NA; clone_size: NA; cdr3_nt: TGTGCCACAGAGACAGGTCTCTACGAGCAGTACTTC; cdr3_aa: CATETGLYEQYF
j_call: TRBJ2-5; v_call: TRBV20-1; d_call: NA; clone_size: few; cdr3_nt: TGCAGTGCTGCGGCCTTGGCGGGAGAGACCCAGTACTTC; cdr3_aa: CSAAALAGETQYF
j_call: TRBJ2-1; v_call: TRBV15; d_call: TRBD2; clone_size: NA; cdr3_nt: TGTGCCACCAGCAGGGGTACTAGCGGGGGGTACAATGAGCAGTTCTTC; cdr3_aa: CATSRGTSGGYNEQFF
j_call: TRBJ2-1; v_call: TRBV10-3; d_call: TRBD2; clone_size: NA; cdr3_nt: TGTGCCATCAGTGCCGGGACTAGCGGGAGTACCACCTACAATGAGCAGTTCTTC; cdr3_aa: CAISAGTSGSTTYNEQFF
j_call: TRBJ2-7; v_call: TRBV20-1; d_call: NA; clone_size: few; cdr3_nt: TGCAGTGGTCAGCCGGGACGCAGGTCTCGGGAGCAGTACTTC; cdr3_aa: CSGQPGRRSREQYF
j_call: TRBJ2-2; v_call: TRBV5-1; d_call: NA; clone_size: NA; cdr3_nt: TGCGCCAGCAGCTGGGGGACCGTCGCGAACACCGGGGAGCTGTTTTTT; cdr3_aa: CASSWGTVANTGELFF
j_call: TRBJ2-5; v_call: TRBV27; d_call: TRBD2; clone_size: few; cdr3_nt: TGTGCCAGCAGTTTAGGCGCTAGCGGAGCGGGAGAGACCCAGTACTTC; cdr3_aa: CASSLGASGAGETQYF
j_call: TRBJ2-7; v_call: TRBV10-3; d_call: TRBD1; clone_size: few; cdr3_nt: TGTGCCATCAGTGATCGTGTGGACAGGGCATCCTACGAGCAGTACTTC; cdr3_aa: CAISDRVDRASYEQYF
j_call: TRBJ2-3; v_call: TRBV29-1; d_call: NA; clone_size: many; cdr3_nt: TGCAGCGTTGCGGTTTCTCGTGATACGCAGTATTTT; cdr3_aa: CSVAVSRDTQYF
j_call: TRBJ2-3; v_call: TRBV20-1; d_call: TRBD2; clone_size: NA; cdr3_nt: TGCAGTGCTTTACGACTAGCGGGGGGACACACAGATACGCAGTATTTT; cdr3_aa: CSALRLAGGHTDTQYF
j_call: TRBJ2-4; v_call: TRBV7-2; d_call: NA; clone_size: many; cdr3_nt: TGTGCCAGCGTAGCGCGGGACGCCCTAGCCAAAAACATTCAGTACTTC; cdr3_aa: CASVARDALAKNIQYF
j_call: TRBJ1-5; v_call: TRBV6-1; d_call: NA; clone_size: many; cdr3_nt: TGTGCCAGCAGTGAAGCGTTGTGGGGCAATCAGCCCCAGCATTTT; cdr3_aa: CASSEALWGNQPQHF
j_call: TRBJ2-2; v_call: TRBV5-5; d_call: NA; clone_size: many; cdr3_nt: TGTGCCAGCAGCATGATCGTGACCGGGGAGCTGTTTTTT; cdr3_aa: CASSMIVTGELFF